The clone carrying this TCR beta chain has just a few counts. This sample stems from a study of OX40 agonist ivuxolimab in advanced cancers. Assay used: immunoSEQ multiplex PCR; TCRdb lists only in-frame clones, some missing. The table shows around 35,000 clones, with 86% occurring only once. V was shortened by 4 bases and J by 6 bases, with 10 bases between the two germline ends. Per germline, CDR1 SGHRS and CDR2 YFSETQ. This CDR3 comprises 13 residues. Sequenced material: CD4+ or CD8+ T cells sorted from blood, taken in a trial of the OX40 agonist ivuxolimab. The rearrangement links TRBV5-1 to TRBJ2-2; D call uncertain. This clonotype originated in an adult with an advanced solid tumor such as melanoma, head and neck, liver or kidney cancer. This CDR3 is CASSISPPGELFF. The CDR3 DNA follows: TGCGCCAGCAGCATATCCCCGCCCGGGGAGCTGTTTTTT.